The present entry profiles one T cell receptor (beta chain) with its context. Its antigen is not identified. This CDR3 has 14 residues. Germline V lookup: CDR1 SGHRS, CDR2 YFSETQ. Unmatched junction bases numbered 2, after V lost 3 bases and J lost 0 bases. Conversion of TCR transcripts into cDNA relied on 5'RACE template switching, which added a universal primer site and UMIs. TCRdb analysed the 5' RACE reads with MiXCR anew, one entry per CDR3 protein. Here the sample spans roughly 260,000 distinct CDR3 sequences, under 15% being singletons. This sample is part of a study of T cells after yellow fever vaccination. Study in general: Researchers used SMART-Seq v4 Ultra Low Input to prepare fractions that had low cell numbers.

Study-wide results and limits: FACS-sorted repertoires might harbor abundant contaminating clonotypes from the bulk population. CD4 and CD8 compartments shared a small share of clonotypes, likely from convergent recombination.

The sequencing used CD4+ T cells sorted from PBMCs, collected 45 days after the yellow fever booster vaccination. This sequence was found in a man aged 25 to 45 who received the YFV17D yellow fever vaccine. This chain connects TRBV5-1 to TRBJ2-5, with TRBD1 identical over 7 bases. CDR3 DNA: TGCGCCAGCAGCTCCGGACAGGACCAAGAGACCCAGTACTTC. Translating it yields CASSSGQDQETQYF.